This TCR beta chain stems from a study of blood T cell repertoires in COVID-19. Study details: Researchers got acute and convalescent COVID-19 samples from the United States, Italy and Spain. T cells, B-cell-depleted T cells, or PBMCs provided the cDNA or gDNA that served as material.

Original data processing: Reference gene primer amplification gave nucleated cell count estimates. Profiled with immunoSEQ multiplex PCR; TCRdb holds only in-frame clones, not every one. V and J calls and clone size come straight from that table; D and trimming were deduced from the DNA. The repertoire holds under 250,000 clones, with around 82% as singletons. V gave up 3 bases and J gave up 2 bases, with 7 bases separating them. The CDR3 loop spans 13 amino acids. Germline CDR1 and CDR2: KGHSH and LQKENI. This clone was detected a few times. J is TRBJ2-5 and V is TRBV18, with unresolved D. The TCR comes from a woman aged 70-85 years with acute or convalescent COVID-19. The sequencing sample was made of peripheral blood. CDR3 nucleotide sequence: TGTGCCAGCTCACCTCTCAGACAAGAGACCCAGTACTTC. Translating gives CASSPLRQETQYF.